The clone carrying this T cell receptor beta chain was observed a handful of times. What it binds is unknown. This CDR3 comprises 11 residues. The V end lost 2 bases, the J end lost 8 bases, and 6 bases lay between the germline ends. CDR1 GTSNPN and CDR2 SVGIG come from the germline V gene (reference sequence). This record comes from a study of shared clonotypes between healthy human individuals. Whole-study results and caveats: It was expected that sequencing depth would affect clonotype sharing among donors.

In the authors' methods: Junction-only sequences produced by ImmunoSEQ had no quality scores, so filtering differed. The repertoire was sequenced with immunoSEQ multiplex PCR; TCRdb's copy has only in-frame clones and lacks some. The D gene and trimming were derived from the DNA, and the V and J assignments and clone size from that table. Of a few hundred thousand clones listed, around 79% are singletons. Sample: PBMCs. The chain recombines TRBV30 with TRBJ2-2; D call uncertain. The TCR sequence derives from a middle-aged woman in good health. Some clones in this sample may be carry-over from other donors' samples. CDR3 in DNA: TGTGCCTGGAGTTTGGGGGGGGAGCTGTTTTTT. Residues: CAWSLGGELFF.